The following is a T cell receptor (beta chain) sequence with its context. These data come from a study of Ad26.COV2.S vaccination and SARS-CoV-2 variants. Treatment reported: roughly 18 received Ad26.COV2.S at low or high dose, single or two shots; several received placebo; per-sample allocation not given. Sampling occurred on day 63 after the first vaccine or placebo injection. TCRdb keeps only in-frame clones here, not all; method: immunoSEQ multiplex PCR. Seen here are about 410,000 clones, about 90% observed once, and the top ten hold around 1.7%. Germline lookup yields CDR1 MRHNA and CDR2 SNTAGT. V lost 0 bases, J lost 8 bases, and 13 bases lay in between. This CDR3 spans 15 amino acids.

This sample comprised peripheral blood, obtained in a trial of Ad26.COV2.S vaccine versus placebo. The receptor's source is a person between 18 and 65 years old who received the Ad26.COV2.S COVID-19 vaccine or a placebo. The chain is built from TRBV6-4 and TRBJ1-4; D is possibly TRBD1 (5 bases). The CDR3 region has the DNA TGTGCCAGCAGTGACTCGGTGGGGGTAGGAGAAAAACTGTTTTTT. Protein: CASSDSVGVGEKLFF.